This entry features one T cell receptor (beta chain) sequence. As yet, its antigen is unknown. The data originate from a study of T-cell memory formation after mild COVID-19. Study-wide points: Clones contracting day 15 to 85 were balanced CD4/CD8; later expanders leaned CD4+.

There are 16 residues in the CDR3. Between the trimmed V and J ends, which lost 0 bases and 1 base, there was a span of 7 bases. Germline V lookup: CDR1 LNHNV, CDR2 YYDKDF (reference sequence). TCRdb ran MiXCR on the 5' RACE reads and lists one entry per CDR3 protein. The sample has 530,000 or so distinct CDR3 sequences; about 18% are singletons. This TCR was sampled from an adult woman who had mild COVID-19 (a few samples of this study predate the infection). Cell type and time point are not known. Input material: PBMCs or a T cell subset sorted from them (not recorded which). The V call is TRBV15, the J call TRBJ2-6; weak D call: TRBD1 (6 bases). CDR3 in DNA: TGTGCCACCAGCAGAGAACAGGGTTCTGGGGCCAACGTCCTGACTTTC. Its protein is CATSREQGSGANVLTF.